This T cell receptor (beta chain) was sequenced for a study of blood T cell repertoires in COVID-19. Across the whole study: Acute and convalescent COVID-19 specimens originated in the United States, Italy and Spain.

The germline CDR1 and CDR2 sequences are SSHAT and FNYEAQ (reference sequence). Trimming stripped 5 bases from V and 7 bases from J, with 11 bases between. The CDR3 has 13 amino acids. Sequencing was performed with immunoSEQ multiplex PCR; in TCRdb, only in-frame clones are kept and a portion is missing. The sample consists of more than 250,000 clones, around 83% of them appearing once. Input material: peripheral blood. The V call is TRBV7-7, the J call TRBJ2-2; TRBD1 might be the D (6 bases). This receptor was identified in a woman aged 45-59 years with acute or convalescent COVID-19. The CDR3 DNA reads TGTGCCAGCAGCACACGGACAGACGGGGAGCTGTTTTTT. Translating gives CASSTRTDGELFF.